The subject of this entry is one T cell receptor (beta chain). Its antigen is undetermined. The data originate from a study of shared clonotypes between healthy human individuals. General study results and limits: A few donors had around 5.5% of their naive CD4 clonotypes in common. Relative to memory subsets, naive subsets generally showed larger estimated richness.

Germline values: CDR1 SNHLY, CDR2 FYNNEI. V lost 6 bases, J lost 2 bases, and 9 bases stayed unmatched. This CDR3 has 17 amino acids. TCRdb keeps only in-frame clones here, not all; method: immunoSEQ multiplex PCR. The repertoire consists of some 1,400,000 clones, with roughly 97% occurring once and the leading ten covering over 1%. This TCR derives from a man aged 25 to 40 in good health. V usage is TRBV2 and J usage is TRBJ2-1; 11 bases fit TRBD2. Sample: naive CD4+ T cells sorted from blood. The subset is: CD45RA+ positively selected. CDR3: CASRSKPGLAAYNEQFF. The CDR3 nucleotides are TGTGCCAGCAGAAGCAAACCGGGACTAGCGGCCTACAATGAGCAGTTCTTC.